The 17 T cell receptor beta chains given below trace back to one sample, sequenced in a study of T cell responses to AZD1222 COVID-19 vaccine. Produced via immunoSEQ multiplex PCR; TCRdb's table is partial and in-frame only. The sample holds 120,000 or so clones; around 88% are singletons and the top ten take approximately 6.5%. This sample comprised peripheral blood, obtained 28 days after the second AZD1222 dose. The receptors derive from an adult who received the AZD1222 COVID-19 vaccine.

The chain is built from TRBV6-1 and TRBJ1-2; no reliable D call. The germline V and J ends were trimmed by 3 bases and 3 bases, with 5 bases remaining between them. CDR1 is MNHNS, CDR2 SASEGT, per germline. This CDR3 comprises 12 residues. CDR3 DNA sequence: TGTGCCAGCAGTGACGGGGACTATGGCTACACCTTC. Encoded protein: CASSDGDYGYTF.

The chain is built from TRBV28 and TRBJ1-1; 11 bases align to TRBD1. The CDR3 is 14 residues long. Germline values: CDR1 MDHEN, CDR2 SYDVKM. V trimming: 4 bases; J trimming: 5 bases; junction bases outside the gene matches: 3. CDR3 in DNA: TGTGCCAGCAGTTGGACAGGGGGCAGGACTGAAGCTTTCTTT. Its translation is CASSWTGGRTEAFF.

The chain is built from TRBV7-2 and TRBJ1-4, with D perhaps matching TRBD1 (5 bases). The germline V and J ends were trimmed by 5 bases and 7 bases, with 17 bases remaining between them. Germline V gene data show CDR1 as SGHTA and CDR2 as FQGNSA. The CDR3 contains 15 residues. This chain's CDR3 is CASSQQRGTFEKLFF. As DNA, the CDR3 is TGTGCCAGCAGCCAGCAGAGGGGCACCTTTGAAAAACTGTTTTTT.

The rearrangement links TRBV27 to TRBJ2-7, with D hard to call. The CDR3 has 11 residues. CDR1 and CDR2 from the germline V gene are MNHEY and SMNVEV (reference sequence). V was pared by 9 bases and J by 4 bases, with 10 bases between. Written as DNA, the CDR3 is TGTGCCAGTTTAAGTGGGTACGAGCAGTACTTC. As protein: CASLSGYEQYF.

The chain uses TRBV19 and TRBJ1-4; D remains unclear. V was cut by 4 bases and J by 8 bases, with 14 bases left in between. The CDR3 length is 14 residues. Per the germline V gene, CDR1 is LNHDA and CDR2 is SQIVND (reference sequence). The CDR3, as DNA: TGTGCCAGTAGTACGGACGGAGAATACGAAAAACTGTTTTTT. This gives the protein CASSTDGEYEKLFF. Full variable domain (remainder filled in from reference TRBV19 and TRBJ1-4): DGGITQSPKYLFRKEGQNVTLSCEQNLNHDAMYWYRQDPGQGLRLIYYSQIVNDFQKGDIAEGYSVSREKKESFPLTVTSAQKNPTAFYLCASSTDGEYEKLFFGSGTQLSVL.

The CDR3, as DNA: TGTGCCAGCAGCATGGGGGTGGGGAACACTGAAGCTTTCTTT. Translated, it gives CASSMGVGNTEAFF. The chain has TRBV5-4 and TRBJ1-1; tentatively, D is TRBD1 (5 bases). CDR3 length: 14 residues. Germline CDR1 SGHNT, CDR2 YYREEE (reference sequence). Trimming removed 4 bases from V and 1 base from J, with 11 bases in between.

The V gene is TRBV7-3, the J gene TRBJ2-1, with TRBD1 matching over 11 bases. This CDR3 is 16 amino acids long. Trimming cost V 5 bases and J 4 bases; bases outside gene matches: 7. Germline CDR1 is SGHTA and CDR2 is FQGTGA. The CDR3 sequence: CASSPLGQGVYNEQFF. DNA for the CDR3: TGTGCCAGCAGCCCGCTGGGACAGGGGGTTTACAATGAGCAGTTCTTC.

This clone was found once. This chain connects TRBV4-3 to TRBJ1-2; D perhaps matches TRBD1 (5 bases). In germline, CDR1 is LGHNA, CDR2 YSLEER. The CDR3 spans 14 residues. Trimming pared 3 bases from V and 3 bases from J, leaving 11 bases between. The CDR3 coding sequence is TGCGCCAGCAGCCAGACAGACGGCTACTATGGCTACACCTTC. Translating it yields CASSQTDGYYGYTF.

J is TRBJ2-5 and V is TRBV18; TRBD2 aligns across 9 bases. The CDR3 has 18 residues. Germline loops: CDR1 KGHSH, CDR2 LQKENI. Trimming at V came to 1 base and at J to 5 bases, leaving 14 bases not matched to a gene. DNA for the CDR3: TGTGCCAGCTCACCACAAATAGCGGGGGATTCCAGCTGGGAGACCCAGTACTTC. Translating it yields CASSPQIAGDSSWETQYF.

The chain combines TRBV7-3 with TRBJ1-2; TRBD1 aligns across 9 bases. V shed 4 bases, J shed 8 bases, and the junction held 8 bases outside the gene matches. Germline V gene lookup returns CDR1 SGHTA and CDR2 FQGTGA. The CDR3 runs to 14 residues. In DNA, the CDR3 is TGTGCCAGCAGCTCACAGGGGGCAGCGGGCGGCTACACCTTC. Translation: CASSSQGAAGGYTF.

V gene TRBV27 combines with J gene TRBJ2-5, with D unresolved. CDR3 length: 15 amino acids. Between the trimmed V and J ends, which lost 2 bases and 2 bases, there was a span of 12 bases. Per the germline V gene, CDR1 is MNHEY and CDR2 is SMNVEV (reference sequence). In DNA, the CDR3 is TGTGCCAGCAGTTTAGGTCTGGGATTACAAGAGACCCAGTACTTC. Protein product: CASSLGLGLQETQYF.

The chain couples TRBV19 to TRBJ1-6; 8 bases match TRBD1. The CDR3 consists of 16 residues. The junction had 12 bases not matched to a gene; V was cut back by 6 bases and J by 8 bases. The germline gives CDR1 LNHDA, CDR2 SQIVND (reference sequence). Here the CDR3 reads CASSPEQGDRYSPLHF. The DNA of the CDR3 is TGTGCCAGTAGCCCAGAACAGGGGGATAGGTATTCACCCCTCCACTTT.

The CDR3 nucleotides read TGTGCCAGCAGTTTTACGAGGACAGAGCAGTACTTC. It encodes CASSFTRTEQYF. The chain recombines TRBV12-3 or TRBV12-4 with TRBJ2-7; TRBD1 is a possible D gene (5 bases). The CDR3 consists of 12 residues. Trimming cost V 3 bases and J 7 bases, with 10 bases left between them.

The rearrangement uses TRBV6-2 or TRBV6-3 and TRBJ2-7; the match to TRBD1 covers 7 bases. The V gene's germline CDR1 is MNHEY and CDR2 SVGEGT. The CDR3 consists of 14 residues. The junction had 6 bases not matched to a gene; V was cut back by 2 bases and J by 5 bases. Written as DNA, the CDR3 is TGTGCCAGCAGTTACCGGGACAGCGGCCACGAGCAGTACTTC. This translates into CASSYRDSGHEQYF.

This chain connects TRBV19 to TRBJ1-3; tentative D call: TRBD1 (5 bases). Germline V gives CDR1 LNHDA, CDR2 SQIVND (reference sequence). This CDR3 has 14 residues. V gave up 7 bases and J gave up 0 bases, with 10 bases separating them. The DNA for the CDR3 is TGTGCCAGTATCGGGACGGACTCTGGAAACACCATATATTTT. This sequence encodes CASIGTDSGNTIYF.

The V gene is TRBV5-8, the J gene TRBJ1-1; 7 bases fit TRBD1. The CDR3 is made up of 14 amino acids. With V trimmed by 0 bases and J by 5 bases, 4 bases remained unmatched. Germline CDR1 SGHTS, CDR2 YDEGEE. The CDR3 here is CASSLGTRGTEAFF. As DNA, the CDR3 is TGTGCCAGCAGCTTGGGAACCAGGGGGACTGAAGCTTTCTTT.

CDR3 bases: TGTGCCACCAGTCATAGGGAAGCTTTCTTT. Protein: CATSHREAFF. V gene TRBV24-1 combines with J gene TRBJ1-1; D unclear. CDR1 KGHDR and CDR2 SFDVKD come from the germline V gene. Trimming took off 6 bases at V and 8 bases at J, with 6 bases between the two ends. The CDR3 has 10 amino acids.